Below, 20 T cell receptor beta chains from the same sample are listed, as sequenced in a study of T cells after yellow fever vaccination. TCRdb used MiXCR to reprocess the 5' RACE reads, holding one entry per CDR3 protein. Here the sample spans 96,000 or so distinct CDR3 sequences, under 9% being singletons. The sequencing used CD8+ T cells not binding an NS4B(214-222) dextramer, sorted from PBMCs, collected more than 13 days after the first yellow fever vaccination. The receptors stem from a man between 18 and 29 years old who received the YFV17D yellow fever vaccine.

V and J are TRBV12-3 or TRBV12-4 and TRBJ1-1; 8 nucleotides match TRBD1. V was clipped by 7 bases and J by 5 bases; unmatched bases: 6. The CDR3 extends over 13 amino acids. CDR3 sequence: CASTLDRGTEAFF. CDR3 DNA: TGTGCCAGCACCCTAGACAGGGGTACTGAAGCTTTCTTT.

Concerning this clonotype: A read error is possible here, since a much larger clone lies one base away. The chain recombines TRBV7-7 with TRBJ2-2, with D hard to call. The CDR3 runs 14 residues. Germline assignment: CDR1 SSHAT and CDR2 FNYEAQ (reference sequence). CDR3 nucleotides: TGTGCCAGCAGCTTAATCGCGAACATCGGGGAGCTGTTTTTT. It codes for CASSLIANIGELFF.

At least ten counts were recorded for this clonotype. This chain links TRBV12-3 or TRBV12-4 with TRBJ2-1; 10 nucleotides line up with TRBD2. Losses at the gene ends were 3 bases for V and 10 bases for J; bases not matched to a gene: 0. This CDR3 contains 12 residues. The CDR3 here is CASSLGLAEQFF. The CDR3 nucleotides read TGTGCCAGCAGTTTGGGACTAGCGGAGCAGTTCTTC.

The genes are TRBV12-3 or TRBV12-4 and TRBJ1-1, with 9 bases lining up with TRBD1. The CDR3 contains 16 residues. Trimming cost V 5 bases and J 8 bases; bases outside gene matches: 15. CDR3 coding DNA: TGTGCCAGCAGTCTACTTCCCGGACAGGGGTCCCCCGAAGCTTTCTTT. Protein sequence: CASSLLPGQGSPEAFF.

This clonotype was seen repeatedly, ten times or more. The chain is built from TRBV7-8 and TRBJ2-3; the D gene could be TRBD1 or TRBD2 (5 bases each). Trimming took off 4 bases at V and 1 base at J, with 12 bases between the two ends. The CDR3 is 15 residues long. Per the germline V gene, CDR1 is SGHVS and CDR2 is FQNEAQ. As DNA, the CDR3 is TGTGCCAGCAGCTGGGGGTTGGCGGGCACAGATACGCAGTATTTT. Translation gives CASSWGLAGTDTQYF.

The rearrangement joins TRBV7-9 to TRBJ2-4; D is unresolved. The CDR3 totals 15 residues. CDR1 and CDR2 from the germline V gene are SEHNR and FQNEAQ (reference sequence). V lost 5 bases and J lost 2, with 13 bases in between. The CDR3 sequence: CASSLRAGTKNIQYF. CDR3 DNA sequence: TGTGCCAGCAGCCTAAGAGCTGGGACCAAAAACATTCAGTACTTC.

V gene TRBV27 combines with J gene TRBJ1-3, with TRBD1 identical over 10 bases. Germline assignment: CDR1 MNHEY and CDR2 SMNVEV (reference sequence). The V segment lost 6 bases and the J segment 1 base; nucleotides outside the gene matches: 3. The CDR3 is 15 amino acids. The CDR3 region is CASSRDRGSGNTIYF. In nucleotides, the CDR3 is TGTGCCAGCAGCCGGGACAGGGGATCTGGAAACACCATATATTTT.

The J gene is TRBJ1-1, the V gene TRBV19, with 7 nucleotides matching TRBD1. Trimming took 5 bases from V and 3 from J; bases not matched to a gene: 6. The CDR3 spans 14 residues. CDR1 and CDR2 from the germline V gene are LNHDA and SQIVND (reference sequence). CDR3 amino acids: CASSEGQSYTEAFF. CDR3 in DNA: TGTGCCAGTAGTGAGGGACAGAGTTACACTGAAGCTTTCTTT.

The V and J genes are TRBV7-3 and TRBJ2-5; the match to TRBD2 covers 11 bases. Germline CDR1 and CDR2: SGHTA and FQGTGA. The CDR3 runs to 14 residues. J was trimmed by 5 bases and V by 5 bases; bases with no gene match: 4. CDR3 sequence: CASSLLAGDETQYF. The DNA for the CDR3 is TGTGCCAGCAGCCTACTAGCGGGGGATGAGACCCAGTACTTC.

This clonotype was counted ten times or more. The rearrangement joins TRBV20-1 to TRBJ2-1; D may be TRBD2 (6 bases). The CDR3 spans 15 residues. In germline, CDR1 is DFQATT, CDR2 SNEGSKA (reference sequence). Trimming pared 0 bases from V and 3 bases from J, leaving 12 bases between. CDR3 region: CSARDVGGFYNEQFF. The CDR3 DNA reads TGCAGTGCTAGAGATGTCGGGGGTTTCTACAATGAGCAGTTCTTC.

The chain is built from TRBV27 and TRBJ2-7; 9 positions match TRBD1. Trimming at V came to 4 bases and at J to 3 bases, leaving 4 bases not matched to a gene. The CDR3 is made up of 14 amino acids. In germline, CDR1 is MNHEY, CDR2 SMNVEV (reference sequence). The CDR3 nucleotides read TGTGCCAGCAGTTGGGGGACAGGGAGCTACGAGCAGTACTTC. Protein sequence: CASSWGTGSYEQYF.

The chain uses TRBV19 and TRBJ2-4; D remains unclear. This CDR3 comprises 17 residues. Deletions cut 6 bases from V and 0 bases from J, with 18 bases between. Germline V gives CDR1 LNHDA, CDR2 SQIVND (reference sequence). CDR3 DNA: TGTGCCAGTAGCATATCAGTCCCCAGCCTAGCCAAAAACATTCAGTACTTC. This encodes CASSISVPSLAKNIQYF.

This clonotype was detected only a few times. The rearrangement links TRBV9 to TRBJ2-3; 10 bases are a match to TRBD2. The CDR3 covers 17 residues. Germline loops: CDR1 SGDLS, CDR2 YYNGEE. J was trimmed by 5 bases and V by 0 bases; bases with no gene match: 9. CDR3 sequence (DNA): TGTGCCAGCAGCGTAGAGGTCGTAGCGGGGGGCCTAGATACGCAGTATTTT. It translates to CASSVEVVAGGLDTQYF. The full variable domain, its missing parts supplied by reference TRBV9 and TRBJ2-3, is DSGVTQTPKHLITATGQRVTLRCSPRSGDLSVYWYQQSLDQGLQFLIQYYNGEERAKGNILERFSAQQFPDLHSELNLSSLELGDSALYFCASSVEVVAGGLDTQYFGPGTRLTVL.

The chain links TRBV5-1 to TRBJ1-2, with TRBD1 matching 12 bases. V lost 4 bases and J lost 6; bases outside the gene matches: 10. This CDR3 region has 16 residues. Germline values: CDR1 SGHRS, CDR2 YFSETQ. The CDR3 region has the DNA TGCGCCAGCAGCCATACGGCGGGACAGGGGGCGAATGGCTACACCTTC. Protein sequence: CASSHTAGQGANGYTF.

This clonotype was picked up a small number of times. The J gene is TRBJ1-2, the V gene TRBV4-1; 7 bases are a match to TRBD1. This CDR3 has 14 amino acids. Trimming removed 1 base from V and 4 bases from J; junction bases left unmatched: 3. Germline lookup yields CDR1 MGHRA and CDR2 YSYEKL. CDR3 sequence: CASSQGDRVYGYTF. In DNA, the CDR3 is TGCGCCAGCAGCCAAGGAGACAGGGTCTATGGCTACACCTTC.

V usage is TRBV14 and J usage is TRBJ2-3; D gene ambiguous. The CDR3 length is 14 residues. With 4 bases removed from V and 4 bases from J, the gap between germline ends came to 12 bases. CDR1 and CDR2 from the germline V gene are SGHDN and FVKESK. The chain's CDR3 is CASSLRTHADTQYF. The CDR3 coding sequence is TGTGCCAGCAGCCTGCGTACCCACGCAGATACGCAGTATTTT.

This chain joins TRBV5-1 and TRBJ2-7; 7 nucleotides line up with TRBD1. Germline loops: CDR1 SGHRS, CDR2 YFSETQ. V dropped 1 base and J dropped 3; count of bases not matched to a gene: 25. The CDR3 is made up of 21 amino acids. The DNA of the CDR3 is TGCGCCAGCAGCTTGAGACCCCCCACATTGAGTCCGAGGACAGGCCACTACGAGCAGTACTTC. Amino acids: CASSLRPPTLSPRTGHYEQYF. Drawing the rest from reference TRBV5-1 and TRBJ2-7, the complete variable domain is KAGVTQTPRYLIKTRGQQVTLSCSPISGHRSVSWYQQTPGQGLQFLFEYFSETQRNKGNFPGRFSGRQFSNSRSEMNVSTLELGDSALYLCASSLRPPTLSPRTGHYEQYFGPGTRLTVT.

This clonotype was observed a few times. Here the CDR3 DNA reads TGTGCCAGCAGCTCCCAGACAGGCTCCAATGAGCAGTTCTTC. Translation: CASSSQTGSNEQFF. The chain couples TRBV7-9 to TRBJ2-1; weak D call: TRBD1 (6 bases). Germline assignment: CDR1 SEHNR and CDR2 FQNEAQ (reference sequence). Trimming removed 4 bases from V and 6 bases from J, with 13 bases in between. This CDR3 contains 14 residues.

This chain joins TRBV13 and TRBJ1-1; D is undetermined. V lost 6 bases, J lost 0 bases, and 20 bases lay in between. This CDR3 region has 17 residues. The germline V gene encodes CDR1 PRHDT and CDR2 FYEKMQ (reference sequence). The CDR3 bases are TGTGCCAGCAGTTCCACCCTGTTCGCCGGCATGAACACTGAAGCTTTCTTT. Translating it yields CASSSTLFAGMNTEAFF.

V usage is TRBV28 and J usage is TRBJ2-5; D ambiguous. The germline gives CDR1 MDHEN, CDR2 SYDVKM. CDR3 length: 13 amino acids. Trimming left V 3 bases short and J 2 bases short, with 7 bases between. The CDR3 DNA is TGTGCCAGCAGTTTGCTAAGACAAGAGACCCAGTACTTC. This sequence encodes CASSLLRQETQYF.